This is a list of T cell receptor beta chains from one sample in a study of cytomegalovirus exposure and HLA in healthy donors. Profiled with immunoSEQ multiplex PCR; TCRdb holds only in-frame clones, not every one. The sample lists about 120,000 clones, around 77% seen once, with approximately 11% in the top ten. Input material: PBMCs. Receptor source: a man between 35 and 55 years old in good health and CMV-seropositive. Each CDR3 is given with its conserved first and last residue. A D gene is named only where the DNA matches it firmly. Clone size is shown for a subset of rows, as once, few, many or a class of expanded clone.

D gene: TRBD1; J gene: TRBJ2-2; clone size: NA; V gene: TRBV28; CDR3 DNA: TGTGCCACTCCGAGTACCGGGACAGTCTCCGGGGAGCTGTTTTTT; CDR3 protein: CATPSTGTVSGELFF
D gene: NA; J gene: TRBJ1-5; clone size: few; V gene: TRBV6-5; CDR3 DNA: TGTGCCAGCAGTTACCGACAGAATAGCAATCAGCCCCAGCATTTT; CDR3 protein: CASSYRQNSNQPQHF
D gene: TRBD1; J gene: TRBJ2-1; clone size: NA; V gene: TRBV27; CDR3 DNA: TGTGCCAGCAGTCTAAGGACAGGGTCTAGTGAGCAGTTCTTC; CDR3 protein: CASSLRTGSSEQFF
D gene: TRBD1; J gene: TRBJ2-5; clone size: NA; V gene: TRBV28; CDR3 DNA: TGTGCCAGCAGTTTACCCGGGACAGCGAACCAAGAGACCCAGTACTTC; CDR3 protein: CASSLPGTANQETQYF
D gene: TRBD1; J gene: TRBJ1-2; clone size: NA; V gene: TRBV7-9; CDR3 DNA: TGTGCCAGCAGCTTAGGCGAGGGGGCGAGCTATGGCTACACCTTC; CDR3 protein: CASSLGEGASYGYTF
D gene: TRBD2; J gene: TRBJ2-1; clone size: NA; V gene: TRBV19; CDR3 DNA: TGTGCCAGTAGTATCGGGAGGGGACAACCCTTCTACAATGAGCAGTTCTTC; CDR3 protein: CASSIGRGQPFYNEQFF
D gene: NA; J gene: TRBJ1-2; clone size: NA; V gene: TRBV28; CDR3 DNA: TGTGCCAGCAGTTTTACTCTCCCCCGGGTGCTAAGCTACACCTTC; CDR3 protein: CASSFTLPRVLSYTF
D gene: TRBD1; J gene: TRBJ2-7; clone size: NA; V gene: TRBV4-1; CDR3 DNA: TGCGCCAGCAGCTCAGGGGGCTTTGGGGGTTCCTACGAGCAGTACTTC; CDR3 protein: CASSSGGFGGSYEQYF
D gene: NA; J gene: TRBJ2-3; clone size: few; V gene: TRBV5-6; CDR3 DNA: TGTGCCAGCAGCTCGTCAGCAGGGGGACTAGGGTTGGATACGCAGTATTTT; CDR3 protein: CASSSSAGGLGLDTQYF
D gene: NA; J gene: TRBJ2-4; clone size: NA; V gene: TRBV15; CDR3 DNA: TGTGCCACCAGGGCGGAGGGGGCCGAAAACATTCAGTACTTC; CDR3 protein: CATRAEGAENIQYF
D gene: NA; J gene: TRBJ1-2; clone size: NA; V gene: TRBV5-6; CDR3 DNA: TGTGCCAGCAGCTTGTCCCCCTCAGGGGTAGGCTATGGCCACACCTTC; CDR3 protein: CASSLSPSGVGYGHTF
D gene: NA; J gene: TRBJ1-2; clone size: few; V gene: TRBV29-1; CDR3 DNA: TGCAGCGTTGATCTCCCGGGACACCCCAGGATCGCCTATGGCTACACCTTC; CDR3 protein: CSVDLPGHPRIAYGYTF
D gene: NA; J gene: TRBJ1-4; clone size: NA; V gene: TRBV9; CDR3 DNA: TGTGCCAGCAGCGATCGGGAGTTGGATGAAAAACTGTTTTTT; CDR3 protein: CASSDRELDEKLFF
D gene: TRBD2; J gene: TRBJ2-3; clone size: NA; V gene: TRBV9; CDR3 DNA: TGTGCCAGCAGCGTAGGGTGGGGGGACTATTTCGGCACAGATACGCAGTATTTT; CDR3 protein: CASSVGWGDYFGTDTQYF
D gene: NA; J gene: TRBJ1-5; clone size: NA; V gene: TRBV6-5; CDR3 DNA: TGTGCCAGCAGTTTACAACAGGGACAGCCCCAGCATTTT; CDR3 protein: CASSLQQGQPQHF
D gene: NA; J gene: TRBJ1-6; clone size: NA; V gene: TRBV11-2; CDR3 DNA: TGTGCCAGCAGCTTAGAGGGGGGAGGTAATTCACCCCTCCACTTT; CDR3 protein: CASSLEGGGNSPLHF
D gene: NA; J gene: TRBJ2-7; clone size: NA; V gene: TRBV9; CDR3 DNA: TGTGCCAGCAGCGGCCCCCAGACAGGACAGCAGTACTTC; CDR3 protein: CASSGPQTGQQYF
D gene: NA; J gene: TRBJ1-2; clone size: few; V gene: TRBV28; CDR3 DNA: TGTGCCAGCAGTTCCGGGACAAAAAACTATGGCTACACCTTC; CDR3 protein: CASSSGTKNYGYTF
D gene: NA; J gene: TRBJ2-3; clone size: NA; V gene: TRBV7-3; CDR3 DNA: TGTGCCAGCAGCTTGAGACAGAGCGCTTCAGGTACGCAGTATTTT; CDR3 protein: CASSLRQSASGTQYF
D gene: NA; J gene: TRBJ1-1; clone size: NA; V gene: TRBV7-6; CDR3 DNA: TGTGCCAGCAGCTTAGTTAGGGGCGGAAGCACTGAAGCTTTCTTT; CDR3 protein: CASSLVRGGSTEAFF
D gene: TRBD1; J gene: TRBJ1-1; clone size: NA; V gene: TRBV29-1; CDR3 DNA: TGCAGCGTTGATGGCAGGGGGCGGAACACTGAAGCTTTCTTT; CDR3 protein: CSVDGRGRNTEAFF
D gene: NA; J gene: TRBJ2-7; clone size: few; V gene: TRBV2; CDR3 DNA: TGTGCCAGCAGTCCAGGACAGAACTACGAGCAGTACTTC; CDR3 protein: CASSPGQNYEQYF
D gene: NA; J gene: TRBJ1-6; clone size: NA; V gene: TRBV28; CDR3 DNA: TGTGCCAGCACCCCGCTTGTCGGAGAGTCACCCCTCCACTTT; CDR3 protein: CASTPLVGESPLHF
D gene: NA; J gene: TRBJ2-7; clone size: NA; V gene: TRBV7-8; CDR3 DNA: TGTGCCAGCAGCAAACAGGCCTACGAGCAGTACTTC; CDR3 protein: CASSKQAYEQYF
D gene: TRBD1; J gene: TRBJ2-1; clone size: NA; V gene: TRBV7-2; CDR3 DNA: TGTGCCAGCAGCTTAGACCTATCCGGGACAGGGGACAATGAGCAGTTCTTC; CDR3 protein: CASSLDLSGTGDNEQFF
D gene: NA; J gene: TRBJ2-2; clone size: NA; V gene: TRBV27; CDR3 DNA: TGTGCCAGCAGTTCCCCCACAGGGTTAGGCACCGGGGAGCTGTTTTTT; CDR3 protein: CASSSPTGLGTGELFF
D gene: TRBD2; J gene: TRBJ2-7; clone size: NA; V gene: TRBV5-1; CDR3 DNA: TGCGCCAGCACCCGGGGGGGTCAGAGCTACGAGCAGTACTTC; CDR3 protein: CASTRGGQSYEQYF
D gene: TRBD1; J gene: TRBJ1-2; clone size: few; V gene: TRBV4-3; CDR3 DNA: TGCGCCAGCAGCCAAGATGGGACAGGGCTCGACTATGGCTACACCTTC; CDR3 protein: CASSQDGTGLDYGYTF
D gene: TRBD1; J gene: TRBJ1-3; clone size: NA; V gene: TRBV30; CDR3 DNA: TGTGCCCTACTCAGGGGGCGATCTGGAAACACCATATATTTT; CDR3 protein: CALLRGRSGNTIYF
D gene: NA; J gene: TRBJ1-1; clone size: NA; V gene: TRBV11-2; CDR3 DNA: TGTGCCAGCAGCCCAGGGTGGAACACTGAAGCTTTCTTT; CDR3 protein: CASSPGWNTEAFF
D gene: TRBD2; J gene: TRBJ2-7; clone size: NA; V gene: TRBV14; CDR3 DNA: TGTGCCAGCAGCCCGGGAGGGAGGACCTACGAGCAGTACTTC; CDR3 protein: CASSPGGRTYEQYF
D gene: TRBD1; J gene: TRBJ1-2; clone size: NA; V gene: TRBV7-2; CDR3 DNA: TGTGCCAGCAGCTTAGAGACAGGGAACTATGGCTACACCTTC; CDR3 protein: CASSLETGNYGYTF
D gene: TRBD1; J gene: TRBJ1-1; clone size: NA; V gene: TRBV10-2; CDR3 DNA: TGCGCCAGCAGTGCGCGGGACAGGGGTATTATGAACACTGAAGCTTTCTTT; CDR3 protein: CASSARDRGIMNTEAFF
D gene: TRBD2; J gene: TRBJ2-3; clone size: NA; V gene: TRBV20-1; CDR3 DNA: TGCAGTGCGCGACTAGCCCTTCAGGAGTATTTT; CDR3 protein: CSARLALQEYF
D gene: NA; J gene: TRBJ1-6; clone size: few; V gene: TRBV28; CDR3 DNA: TGTGCCAGCGGGCTCTCCTATAATTCACCCCTCCACTTT; CDR3 protein: CASGLSYNSPLHF
D gene: NA; J gene: TRBJ2-4; clone size: NA; V gene: TRBV6-1; CDR3 DNA: TGTGCCAGCAGTGAAGTGGGACTTTACATTCAGTACTTC; CDR3 protein: CASSEVGLYIQYF
D gene: TRBD1; J gene: TRBJ1-6; clone size: NA; V gene: TRBV2; CDR3 DNA: TGTGCCAGCAGTGGCACAGGGGATTCACCCCTCCACTTT; CDR3 protein: CASSGTGDSPLHF
D gene: NA; J gene: TRBJ1-1; clone size: NA; V gene: TRBV6-5; CDR3 DNA: TGTGCCAGCAGTTACCGGGGAGGCCAGCGCACTGAAGCTTTCTTT; CDR3 protein: CASSYRGGQRTEAFF
D gene: TRBD1; J gene: TRBJ2-1; clone size: NA; V gene: TRBV7-3; CDR3 DNA: TGTGCCAGCAGCCTCGAGACAGGGTCCCTTAAAGATGAGCAGTTCTTC; CDR3 protein: CASSLETGSLKDEQFF
D gene: NA; J gene: TRBJ1-1; clone size: NA; V gene: TRBV6-1; CDR3 DNA: TGTGCCAGCAGTGAGCTGGGGGGTAGAGGCACTGAAGTTTTCTTT; CDR3 protein: CASSELGGRGTEVFF
D gene: TRBD1; J gene: TRBJ1-1; clone size: NA; V gene: TRBV6-1; CDR3 DNA: TGTGCCAGCAGGGAAACAGGGGTGGACACTGAAGCTTTCTTT; CDR3 protein: CASRETGVDTEAFF
D gene: NA; J gene: TRBJ1-4; clone size: NA; V gene: TRBV28; CDR3 DNA: TGTGCCAGCAGTCCCGGGACACTTCGAACTAATGAAAAACTGTTTTTT; CDR3 protein: CASSPGTLRTNEKLFF
D gene: NA; J gene: TRBJ1-6; clone size: NA; V gene: TRBV6-1; CDR3 DNA: TGTGCCAGCAGTGAAGCAATCACAGGTATAGGTTCACCCCTCCACTTT; CDR3 protein: CASSEAITGIGSPLHF